This entry lists 24 T cell receptor beta chains sequenced from one sample in a study of T cell changes during pregnancy in multiple sclerosis. Sequencing was performed with immunoSEQ multiplex PCR; in TCRdb, only in-frame clones are kept and a portion is missing. The sample shows around 96,000 clones, about 93% of them seen only once. The sample in question was peripheral blood, obtained in the first trimester of pregnancy. These receptors all come from a female donor with multiple sclerosis, enrolled in a pregnancy study.

This chain connects TRBV6-1 to TRBJ1-1; 7 nucleotides line up with TRBD1. Germline V gene sequence: CDR1 MNHNS, CDR2 SASEGT. The CDR3 spans 14 residues. V lost 3 bases and J lost 7; bases outside the gene matches: 8. CDR3 amino acids: CASSDWWDRLEAFF. The CDR3 DNA reads as TGTGCCAGCAGTGATTGGTGGGACAGACTTGAAGCTTTCTTT.

This clone was seen only once. V is TRBV13 and J is TRBJ2-2; D not certain. The CDR3 runs to 14 residues. Germline values: CDR1 PRHDT, CDR2 FYEKMQ (reference sequence). Trimming left V 1 base short and J 3 bases short, with 6 bases between. The CDR3 region has the DNA TGTGCCAGCAGCTTAGTAGCCCACACCGGGGAGCTGTTTTTT. The encoded protein is CASSLVAHTGELFF. Full variable domain (remainder filled in from reference TRBV13 and TRBJ2-2): AAGVIQSPRHLIKEKRETATLKCYPIPRHDTVYWYQQGPGQDPQFLISFYEKMQSDKGSIPDRFSAQQFSDYHSELNMSSLELGDSALYFCASSLVAHTGELFFGEGSRLTVL.

The chain joins TRBV29-1 to TRBJ2-2, with D perhaps matching TRBD2 (5 bases). Germline values: CDR1 SQVTM, CDR2 ANQGSEA. Trimming cost V 1 base and J 6 bases, with 18 bases left between them. CDR3 length: 16 amino acids. CDR3 loop: CSVEVRALGSAGELFF. The CDR3 region has the DNA TGCAGCGTTGAAGTTCGGGCCTTAGGGAGTGCCGGGGAGCTGTTTTTT.

The V gene is TRBV9, the J gene TRBJ2-3; 14 bases line up with TRBD2. After removal of 4 bases from V and 5 bases from J, the junction contained 6 bases not matched to a gene. The length of the CDR3 is 16 residues. Per the germline V gene, CDR1 is SGDLS and CDR2 is YYNGEE. CDR3 coding DNA: TGTGCCAGCAGCCCGACTAGCGGGGGGGCCGTAGATACGCAGTATTTT. It specifies CASSPTSGGAVDTQYF. Using reference TRBV9 and TRBJ2-3 for the parts outside the CDR3, the full variable domain is DSGVTQTPKHLITATGQRVTLRCSPRSGDLSVYWYQQSLDQGLQFLIQYYNGEERAKGNILERFSAQQFPDLHSELNLSSLELGDSALYFCASSPTSGGAVDTQYFGPGTRLTVL.

This chain uses TRBV6-1 with TRBJ1-1; a weak D match, TRBD1 (5 bases). Trimming removed 6 bases from V and 2 bases from J, with 10 bases in between. The CDR3 runs to 13 residues. Germline-derived CDR1 and CDR2 are MNHNS and SASEGT. CDR3 nucleotide sequence: TGTGCCAGCAGCAGGGTTCGTAACACTGAAGCTTTCTTT. As protein: CASSRVRNTEAFF.

The V call is TRBV9, the J call TRBJ2-3; 9 bases are shared with TRBD1. Germline CDR1 reads SGDLS; CDR2 reads YYNGEE. The ends lost 3 bases at V and 2 bases at J; junction bases unmatched: 7. CDR3 length equals 16 residues. The DNA for the CDR3 is TGTGCCAGCAGCGCCCGGACAGGGGCGGACACAGATACGCAGTATTTT. Translation gives CASSARTGADTDTQYF.

The chain couples TRBV18 to TRBJ1-1; possibly TRBD1 for D (5 bases). This CDR3 region has 12 residues. The germline V gene encodes CDR1 KGHSH and CDR2 LQKENI. V gave up 7 bases and J gave up 1 base, with 7 bases separating them. CDR3 in DNA: TGTGCCAGCTTAGGACAGAACACTGAAGCTTTCTTT. Protein product: CASLGQNTEAFF.

The chain links TRBV13 to TRBJ2-7, with TRBD2 identical over 7 bases. Germline V gene lookup returns CDR1 PRHDT and CDR2 FYEKMQ (reference sequence). The CDR3 covers 14 residues. Trimming at V came to 0 bases and at J to 3 bases, leaving 2 bases not matched to a gene. The CDR3 region is CASSLGTSVYEQYF. Written as DNA, the CDR3 is TGTGCCAGCAGCTTAGGAACTAGCGTCTACGAGCAGTACTTC.

The rearrangement links TRBV29-1 to TRBJ2-1, with D possibly being TRBD1 (6 bases). CDR1 SQVTM and CDR2 ANQGSEA come from the germline V gene. The CDR3 is 13 amino acids. The V end lost 7 bases, the J end lost 9 bases, and 19 bases lay between the germline ends. For the CDR3, the DNA is TGCAGCGCCGCCCGGACAGACACGGGTGAGCAGTTCTTC. It translates to CSAARTDTGEQFF.

This clone was observed a few times. This CDR3 reads CASSEVGGSDYGYTF. CDR3 DNA sequence: TGTGCCAGCAGTGAAGTTGGGGGCAGCGACTATGGCTACACCTTC. V and J are TRBV6-1 and TRBJ1-2; the D gene is possibly TRBD1 (6 bases). The CDR3 sequence is 15 residues long. The germline V gene has CDR1 MNHNS and CDR2 SASEGT. Trimming shortened V by 1 base and J by 3 bases, and 12 bases separated the two germline ends.

This clone was seen a single time. The chain links TRBV7-8 to TRBJ1-2; D is perhaps TRBD1 (6 bases). Per germline, CDR1 SGHVS and CDR2 FQNEAQ. The length of the CDR3 is 16 residues. Between the trimmed V and J ends, which lost 0 bases and 0 bases, there was a span of 11 bases. The CDR3: CASSLADSQANYGYTF. In DNA form, the CDR3 reads TGTGCCAGCAGCTTAGCGGACAGCCAAGCTAACTATGGCTACACCTTC.

This chain links TRBV2 with TRBJ2-7; TRBD1 matches at 7 bases. The CDR3 contains 13 residues. Looked up from germline, CDR1 is SNHLY and CDR2 is FYNNEI. Trimming cost V 4 bases and J 1 base; bases outside gene matches: 1. This CDR3 is CASSVDRSYEQYF. The DNA for the CDR3 is TGTGCCAGCAGTGTGGACAGGTCCTACGAGCAGTACTTC.

The table lists this clone with a few counts. This chain connects TRBV28 to TRBJ2-1; 13 bases match TRBD2. This CDR3 has 14 amino acids. V lost 9 bases, J lost 4 bases, and 3 bases stayed unmatched. CDR1 MDHEN and CDR2 SYDVKM come from the germline V gene. Here the CDR3 DNA reads TGTGCCAGTCGACTAGCGGGGGGTTACAATGAGCAGTTCTTC. This encodes CASRLAGGYNEQFF.

This chain joins TRBV1 and TRBJ2-1; the D call of TRBD2 is as the table states it, not checked on the DNA. TRBV1 is reported as a pseudogene. CDR3 length: 16 amino acids. The CDR3, as DNA: TGCACCAGCAGCCGAACCTCCAAGTGGAGGGACAATGAGCAGTTCTTC. This translates into CTSSRTSKWRDNEQFF.

This clone has a single count. V gene TRBV2 combines with J gene TRBJ1-1; no definite D call. The V end was cut by 6 bases, the J end by 2 bases, with 7 bases between. The CDR3 covers 12 residues. In germline, CDR1 is SNHLY, CDR2 FYNNEI. CDR3 bases: TGTGCCAGCAGGACGACAAACACTGAAGCTTTCTTT. This gives the protein CASRTTNTEAFF.

The chain employs TRBV7-9 and TRBJ1-2, with 7 bases that match TRBD1. This CDR3 is built from 15 residues. Unmatched junction bases numbered 7, after V lost 5 bases and J lost 1 base. Germline-derived CDR1 and CDR2 are SEHNR and FQNEAQ (reference sequence). CDR3 amino acids: CASSPRDRVNYGYTF. The CDR3 DNA reads TGTGCCAGCAGCCCCCGGGACAGAGTTAACTATGGCTACACCTTC.

Only one count was recorded for this clone. This chain uses TRBV9 with TRBJ2-7, with 8 bases identical to TRBD1. CDR1 is SGDLS, CDR2 YYNGEE, per germline. Germline trimming cut 4 bases from V and 3 bases from J; bases unmatched to any gene: 9. This CDR3 has 15 amino acids. CDR3 coding DNA: TGTGCCAGCAGCCTAAACGACAGGGGAGGCTACGAGCAGTACTTC. This encodes CASSLNDRGGYEQYF.

This clone is a singleton in its sample. The rearrangement links TRBV25-1 to TRBJ1-2; 7 bases line up with TRBD1. This CDR3 is 15 amino acids long. The germline CDR1 and CDR2 sequences are MGHDK and SYGVNS. Trimming removed 4 bases from V and 2 bases from J; junction bases left unmatched: 7. The CDR3 DNA is TGTGCCAGCAGTGCCTCGACAGGGCCCAACTATGGCTACACCTTC. Translation gives CASSASTGPNYGYTF.

This clone has just one count. The rearrangement uses TRBV5-6 and TRBJ1-2; D perhaps matches TRBD1 (6 bases). The CDR3 length is 14 residues. Germline V gives CDR1 SGHDT, CDR2 YYEEEE. With 5 bases removed from V and 4 bases from J, the gap between germline ends came to 15 bases. CDR3 DNA sequence: TGTGCCAGCAGTTACGTAGGGGGGGCCTATGGCTACACCTTC. Translation gives CASSYVGGAYGYTF.

The chain employs TRBV2 and TRBJ1-5, with 8 bases identical to TRBD1. Germline values: CDR1 SNHLY, CDR2 FYNNEI. V lost 4 bases to trimming and J lost 2 bases; unmatched junction nucleotides: 4. The CDR3 consists of 15 residues. In DNA, the CDR3 is TGTGCCAGCAGTGGGTCGACAGGGGGCAATCAGCCCCAGCATTTT. Its translation: CASSGSTGGNQPQHF.

The chain carries TRBV4-1 and TRBJ1-1; perhaps TRBD1 as D (5 bases). Germline loops: CDR1 MGHRA, CDR2 YSYEKL. The V end lost 0 bases, the J end lost 8 bases, and 13 bases lay between the germline ends. There are 14 residues in the CDR3. The CDR3 loop reads CASSQDDSGQEAFF. In DNA form, the CDR3 reads TGCGCCAGCAGCCAAGATGATAGTGGACAAGAAGCTTTCTTT.

The chain joins TRBV11-2 to TRBJ1-2; 7 nucleotides line up with TRBD1. Germline assignment: CDR1 SGHAT and CDR2 FQNNGV. The CDR3 covers 15 residues. V dropped 0 bases and J dropped 3; count of bases not matched to a gene: 4. DNA of the CDR3: TGTGCCAGCAGCTTAGAGGACAGGCCCTACTATGGCTACACCTTC. Translating gives CASSLEDRPYYGYTF.

The chain links TRBV9 to TRBJ2-1; 7 bases match TRBD2. The CDR3 sequence is 14 residues long. In germline, CDR1 is SGDLS, CDR2 YYNGEE. Germline trimming cut 3 bases from V and 3 bases from J; bases unmatched to any gene: 3. CDR3 amino acids: CASSAPGGYNEQFF. DNA of the CDR3: TGTGCCAGCAGCGCCCCGGGGGGCTACAATGAGCAGTTCTTC.

The chain carries TRBV19 and TRBJ2-7, with 11 bases fitting TRBD2. This CDR3 is 14 amino acids long. The J segment lost 3 bases and the V segment lost 5 bases, leaving 3 bases of the junction unmatched. The germline V gene encodes CDR1 LNHDA and CDR2 SQIVND (reference sequence). CDR3 coding DNA: TGTGCCAGTAGTGCGACTAGCGGGGACTACGAGCAGTACTTC. Translated, it gives CASSATSGDYEQYF. Full variable domain (remainder filled in from reference TRBV19 and TRBJ2-7): DGGITQSPKYLFRKEGQNVTLSCEQNLNHDAMYWYRQDPGQGLRLIYYSQIVNDFQKGDIAEGYSVSREKKESFPLTVTSAQKNPTAFYLCASSATSGDYEQYFGPGTRLTVT.